The 15 T cell receptor beta chains in this list originate from one sample, sequenced in a study of T cell repertoires in cytomegalovirus infection. These receptors have no known antigen. MiXCR, run by TCRdb on the reads, gives a single entry per CDR3 protein. The repertoire holds just under 500,000 distinct CDR3 sequences, with about 33% as singletons. The sample consisted of cultured PBMCs, taken from culture after CMV antigen stimulation. The receptor set was obtained from a human donor in good health (CMV status not recorded). Some clones in this sample may be carry-over from other donors' samples.

The chain carries TRBV10-3 and TRBJ1-1; 7 bases match TRBD1. Germline CDR1 and CDR2: ENHRY and SYGVKD. Germline trimming cut 5 bases from V and 3 bases from J; bases unmatched to any gene: 3. This CDR3 comprises 13 residues. DNA of the CDR3: TGTGCCATCAGTAGAACAGGGGACACTGAAGCTTTCTTT. Translated: CAISRTGDTEAFF.

V gene TRBV15 combines with J gene TRBJ2-5; 8 bases are a match to TRBD2. V lost 0 bases and J lost 1; bases outside the gene matches: 4. Germline CDR1 reads LNHNV; CDR2 reads YYDKDF (reference sequence). The CDR3 loop spans 16 amino acids. CDR3 region: CATSRDPTSGQETQYF. In DNA, the CDR3 is TGTGCCACCAGCAGAGATCCTACTAGCGGCCAAGAGACCCAGTACTTC.

This chain connects TRBV5-4 to TRBJ2-1; D is possibly TRBD2 (5 bases). V was shortened by 2 bases and J by 7 bases, with 7 bases between the two germline ends. This CDR3 is 12 amino acids long. In germline, CDR1 is SGHNT, CDR2 YYREEE (reference sequence). The CDR3 reads CASSFDYNEQFF. The CDR3 region has the DNA TGTGCCAGCAGCTTTGACTATAATGAGCAGTTCTTC.

This clonotype was observed a few times. The chain joins TRBV11-2 to TRBJ2-1; 9 nucleotides line up with TRBD2. The CDR3 extends over 15 amino acids. Per germline, CDR1 SGHAT and CDR2 FQNNGV. The ends lost 3 bases at V and 5 bases at J; junction bases unmatched: 5. The CDR3, as DNA: TGTGCCAGCAGCTTGGGGACTAGCATAAACAATGAGCAGTTCTTC. Its translation is CASSLGTSINNEQFF.

This chain connects TRBV12-3 or TRBV12-4 to TRBJ2-7, with 7 positions matching TRBD2. CDR3 length: 17 residues. Trimming removed 5 bases from V and 5 bases from J; junction bases left unmatched: 18. This CDR3 reads CASSPVQTSDQLDEQYF. The CDR3 DNA follows: TGTGCCAGCAGTCCCGTTCAAACTAGCGACCAGCTCGACGAGCAGTACTTC.

The chain recombines TRBV7-2 with TRBJ2-4; the D is unclear. Trimming shortened V by 2 bases and J by 12 bases, and 11 bases separated the two germline ends. This CDR3 has 12 residues. Germline V gives CDR1 SGHTA, CDR2 FQGNSA. CDR3 bases: TGTGCCAGCAGCTTAATCTCCTTTGATCAGTACTTC. It yields the protein CASSLISFDQYF.

The chain has TRBV4-1 and TRBJ2-3; 13 bases align to TRBD2. Germline CDR1 and CDR2: MGHRA and YSYEKL. The CDR3 has 17 residues. J was trimmed by 0 bases and V by 4 bases; bases with no gene match: 4. The DNA for the CDR3 is TGCGCCAGCAGCCCTCGGGGACTAGCGGGAAGCACAGATACGCAGTATTTT. This translates into CASSPRGLAGSTDTQYF.

This chain links TRBV7-2 with TRBJ1-6; no definite D call. The CDR3 is 14 residues long. V was pared by 1 base and J by 5 bases, with 6 bases between. Germline-derived CDR1 and CDR2 are SGHTA and FQGNSA. The DNA for the CDR3 is TGTGCCAGCAGCTTAGAACAGAATAATTCACCCCTCCACTTT. This encodes CASSLEQNNSPLHF.

The chain recombines TRBV3-1 with TRBJ1-2; 9 nucleotides line up with TRBD1. The germline V gene has CDR1 LGHDT and CDR2 YNNKEL (reference sequence). The CDR3 covers 14 residues. Unmatched junction bases numbered 7, after V lost 3 bases and J lost 8 bases. CDR3 sequence reads: CASSHEQGAWGYTF. Written as DNA, the CDR3 is TGTGCCAGCAGCCACGAACAGGGGGCATGGGGCTACACCTTC.

V usage is TRBV6-6 and J usage is TRBJ2-3; 12 bases align to TRBD2. Unmatched junction bases numbered 7, after V lost 6 bases and J lost 6 bases. CDR3 length: 15 amino acids. Germline V gives CDR1 MNHNY, CDR2 SVGAGI (reference sequence). CDR3 coding DNA: TGTGCCAGCAGCAAGACTAGCGGGGGCCTTGATACGCAGTATTTT. Translating it yields CASSKTSGGLDTQYF.

The chain recombines TRBV19 with TRBJ2-1; TRBD1 matches at 7 bases. The CDR3 is made up of 14 amino acids. Germline CDR1 LNHDA, CDR2 SQIVND (reference sequence). Trimming at V came to 2 bases and at J to 3 bases, leaving 1 base not matched to a gene. CDR3 nucleotide sequence: TGTGCCAGTAGTATAAGGGACAGCTACAATGAGCAGTTCTTC. Residues: CASSIRDSYNEQFF.

The chain couples TRBV6-2 or TRBV6-3 to TRBJ2-7; 11 nucleotides match TRBD2. This CDR3 is built from 16 residues. Trimming took 0 bases from V and 7 from J; bases not matched to a gene: 8. Germline V gene data show CDR1 as MNHEY and CDR2 as SVGEGT. CDR3 sequence reads: CASSYSGTSGPGEQYV. As DNA, the CDR3 is TGTGCCAGCAGTTACTCAGGGACTAGCGGTCCGGGAGAGCAGTACGTC.

This clonotype was recorded a few times. This chain connects TRBV29-1 to TRBJ1-2, with 7 bases fitting TRBD1. Germline V gene lookup returns CDR1 SQVTM and CDR2 ANQGSEA. The CDR3 spans 12 residues. V lost 4 bases, J lost 4 bases, and 3 bases stayed unmatched. CDR3 protein: CSVAGTAYGYTF. CDR3 nucleotides: TGCAGCGTTGCAGGGACAGCCTATGGCTACACCTTC.

The J gene is TRBJ2-4, the V gene TRBV4-1; TRBD1 matches 9 bases. The CDR3 is 14 residues long. Germline V gene sequence: CDR1 MGHRA, CDR2 YSYEKL. After removal of 3 bases from V and 6 bases from J, the junction contained 3 bases not matched to a gene. The CDR3 nucleotides are TGCGCCAGCAGCCAGGAGGACAGGGGAAACATTCAGTACTTC. It codes for CASSQEDRGNIQYF.

The rearrangement joins TRBV25-1 to TRBJ1-5, with TRBD1 matching 7 bases. Germline CDR1 and CDR2: MGHDK and SYGVNS. The CDR3 is 18 amino acids. V was clipped by 0 bases and J by 2 bases; unmatched bases: 10. CDR3 sequence reads: CASSEYPHIDRGNQPQHF. Here the CDR3 DNA reads TGTGCCAGCAGTGAATATCCACACATAGACAGGGGCAATCAGCCCCAGCATTTT. Together with reference TRBV25-1 and TRBJ1-5, the CDR3 gives the full variable domain: EADIYQTPRYLVIGTGKKITLECSQTMGHDKMYWYQQDPGMELHLIHYSYGVNSTEKGDLSSESTVSRIRTEHFPLTLESARPSHTSQYLCASSEYPHIDRGNQPQHFGDGTRLSIL.